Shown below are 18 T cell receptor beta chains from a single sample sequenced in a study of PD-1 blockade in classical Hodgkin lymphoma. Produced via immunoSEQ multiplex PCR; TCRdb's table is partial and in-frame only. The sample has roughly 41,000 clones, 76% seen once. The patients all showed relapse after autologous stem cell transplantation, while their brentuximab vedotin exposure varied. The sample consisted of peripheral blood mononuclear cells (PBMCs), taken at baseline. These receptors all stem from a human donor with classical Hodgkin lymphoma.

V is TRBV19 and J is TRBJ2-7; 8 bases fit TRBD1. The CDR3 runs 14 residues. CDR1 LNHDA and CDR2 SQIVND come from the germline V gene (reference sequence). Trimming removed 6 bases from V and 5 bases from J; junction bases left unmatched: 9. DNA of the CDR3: TGTGCCAGTAGCCTTGGACAGGGCACGCACGAGCAGTACTTC. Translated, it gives CASSLGQGTHEQYF.

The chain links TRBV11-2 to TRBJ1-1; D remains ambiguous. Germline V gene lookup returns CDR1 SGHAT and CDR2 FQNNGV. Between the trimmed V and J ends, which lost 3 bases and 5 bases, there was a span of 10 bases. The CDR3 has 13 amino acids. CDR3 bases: TGTGCCAGCAGCTTTTCTACAAGGACTGAAGCTTTCTTT. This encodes CASSFSTRTEAFF.

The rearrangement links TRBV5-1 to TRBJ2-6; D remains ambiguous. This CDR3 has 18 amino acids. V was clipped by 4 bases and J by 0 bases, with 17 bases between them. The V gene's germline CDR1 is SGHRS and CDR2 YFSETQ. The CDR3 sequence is CASSLRAPGDSGANVLTF. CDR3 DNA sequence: TGCGCCAGCAGCCTCCGGGCCCCTGGAGACTCTGGGGCCAACGTCCTGACTTTC.

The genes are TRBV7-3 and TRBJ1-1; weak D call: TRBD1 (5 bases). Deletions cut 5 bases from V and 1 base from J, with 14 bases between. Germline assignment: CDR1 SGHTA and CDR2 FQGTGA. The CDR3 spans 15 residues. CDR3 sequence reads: CASSLGGTSNTEAFF. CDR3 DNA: TGTGCCAGCAGCCTCGGAGGGACCTCGAACACTGAAGCTTTCTTT.

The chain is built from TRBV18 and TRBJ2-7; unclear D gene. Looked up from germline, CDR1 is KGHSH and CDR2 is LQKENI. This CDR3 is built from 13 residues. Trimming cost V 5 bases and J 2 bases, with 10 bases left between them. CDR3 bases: TGTGCCAGCTCAAGTCCCTGGACCTACGAGCAGTACTTC. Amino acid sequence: CASSSPWTYEQYF.

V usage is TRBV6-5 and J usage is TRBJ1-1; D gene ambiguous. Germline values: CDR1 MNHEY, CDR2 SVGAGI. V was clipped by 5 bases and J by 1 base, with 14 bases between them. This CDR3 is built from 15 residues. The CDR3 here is CASSLRPTENTEAFF. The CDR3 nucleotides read TGTGCCAGCAGTCTCCGACCGACCGAGAACACTGAAGCTTTCTTT.

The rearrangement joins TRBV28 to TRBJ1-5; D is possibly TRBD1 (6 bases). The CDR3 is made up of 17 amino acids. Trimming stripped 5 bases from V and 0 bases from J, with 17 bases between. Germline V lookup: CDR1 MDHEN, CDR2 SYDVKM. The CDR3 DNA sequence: TGTGCCAGCAGTCCGGGCGGGGGGGGCTATAGCAATCAGCCCCAGCATTTT. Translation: CASSPGGGGYSNQPQHF.

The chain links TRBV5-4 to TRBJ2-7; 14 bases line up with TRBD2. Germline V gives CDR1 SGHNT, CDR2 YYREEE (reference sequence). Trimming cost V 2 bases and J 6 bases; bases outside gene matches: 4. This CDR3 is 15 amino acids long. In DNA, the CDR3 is TGTGCCAGCAGCTTCGGACTAGCGGGAGGTCGCGAGCAGTACTTC. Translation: CASSFGLAGGREQYF.

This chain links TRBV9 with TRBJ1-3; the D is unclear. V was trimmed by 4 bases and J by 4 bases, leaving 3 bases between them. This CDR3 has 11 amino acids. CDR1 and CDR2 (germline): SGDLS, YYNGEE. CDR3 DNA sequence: TGTGCCAGCAGCCAAGGAAACACCATATATTTT. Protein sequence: CASSQGNTIYF.

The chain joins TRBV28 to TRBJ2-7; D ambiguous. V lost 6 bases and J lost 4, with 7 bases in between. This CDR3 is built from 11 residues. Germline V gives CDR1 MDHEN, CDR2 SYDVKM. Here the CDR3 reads CASSLGYEQYF. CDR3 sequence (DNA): TGTGCCAGCAGCCTGGGGTACGAGCAGTACTTC.

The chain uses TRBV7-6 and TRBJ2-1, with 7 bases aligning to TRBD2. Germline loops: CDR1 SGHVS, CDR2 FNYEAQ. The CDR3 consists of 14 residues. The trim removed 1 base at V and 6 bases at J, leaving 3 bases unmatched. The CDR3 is CASSLGWTSNEQFF. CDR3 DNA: TGTGCCAGCAGCTTAGGGTGGACTAGCAATGAGCAGTTCTTC.

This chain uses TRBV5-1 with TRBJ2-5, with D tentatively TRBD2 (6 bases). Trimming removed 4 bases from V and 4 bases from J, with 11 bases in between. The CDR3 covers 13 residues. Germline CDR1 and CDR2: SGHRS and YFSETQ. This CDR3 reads CASSPGLLETQYF. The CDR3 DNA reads TGCGCCAGCAGCCCGGGACTGTTAGAGACCCAGTACTTC.

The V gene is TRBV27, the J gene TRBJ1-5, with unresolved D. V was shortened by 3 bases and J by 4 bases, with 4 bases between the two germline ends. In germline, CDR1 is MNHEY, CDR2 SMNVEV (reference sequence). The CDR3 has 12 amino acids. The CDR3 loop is CASSFMNQPQHF. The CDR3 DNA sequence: TGTGCCAGCAGTTTCATGAATCAGCCCCAGCATTTT.

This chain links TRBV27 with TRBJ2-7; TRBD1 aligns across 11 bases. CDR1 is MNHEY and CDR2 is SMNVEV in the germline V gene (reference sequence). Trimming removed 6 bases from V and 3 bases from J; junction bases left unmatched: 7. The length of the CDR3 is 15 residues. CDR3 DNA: TGTGCCAGCAGCATCCGGGACAGGGGGTTCTACGAGCAGTACTTC. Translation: CASSIRDRGFYEQYF.

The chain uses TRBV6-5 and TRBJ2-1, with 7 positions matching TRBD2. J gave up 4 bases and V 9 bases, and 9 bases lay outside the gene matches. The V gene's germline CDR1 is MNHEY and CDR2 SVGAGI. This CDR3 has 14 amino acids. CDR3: CASSTRGGYNEQFF. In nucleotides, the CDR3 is TGTGCCAGTTCTACCCGGGGAGGGTACAATGAGCAGTTCTTC.

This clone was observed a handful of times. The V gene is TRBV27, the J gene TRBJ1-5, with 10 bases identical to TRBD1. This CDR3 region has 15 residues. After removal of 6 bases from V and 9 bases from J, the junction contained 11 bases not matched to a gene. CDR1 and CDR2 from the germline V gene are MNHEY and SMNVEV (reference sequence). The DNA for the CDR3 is TGTGCCAGCAGCAGCCGGGACAGGGGCCAGGGGCCCCAGCATTTT. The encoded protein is CASSSRDRGQGPQHF.

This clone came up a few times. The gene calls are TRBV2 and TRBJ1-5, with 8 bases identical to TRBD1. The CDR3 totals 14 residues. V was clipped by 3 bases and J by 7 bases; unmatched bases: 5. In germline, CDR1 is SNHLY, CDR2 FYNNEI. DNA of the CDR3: TGTGCCAGCAGTGACAGGGGGCCGGGGCAGCCCCAGCATTTT. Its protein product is CASSDRGPGQPQHF.

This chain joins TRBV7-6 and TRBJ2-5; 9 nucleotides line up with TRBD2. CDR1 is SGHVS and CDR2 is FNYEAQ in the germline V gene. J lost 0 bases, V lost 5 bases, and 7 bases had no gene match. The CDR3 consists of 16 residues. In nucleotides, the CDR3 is TGTGCCAGCAGCCCTGCTAGCGGGACCAACCAAGAGACCCAGTACTTC. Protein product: CASSPASGTNQETQYF.